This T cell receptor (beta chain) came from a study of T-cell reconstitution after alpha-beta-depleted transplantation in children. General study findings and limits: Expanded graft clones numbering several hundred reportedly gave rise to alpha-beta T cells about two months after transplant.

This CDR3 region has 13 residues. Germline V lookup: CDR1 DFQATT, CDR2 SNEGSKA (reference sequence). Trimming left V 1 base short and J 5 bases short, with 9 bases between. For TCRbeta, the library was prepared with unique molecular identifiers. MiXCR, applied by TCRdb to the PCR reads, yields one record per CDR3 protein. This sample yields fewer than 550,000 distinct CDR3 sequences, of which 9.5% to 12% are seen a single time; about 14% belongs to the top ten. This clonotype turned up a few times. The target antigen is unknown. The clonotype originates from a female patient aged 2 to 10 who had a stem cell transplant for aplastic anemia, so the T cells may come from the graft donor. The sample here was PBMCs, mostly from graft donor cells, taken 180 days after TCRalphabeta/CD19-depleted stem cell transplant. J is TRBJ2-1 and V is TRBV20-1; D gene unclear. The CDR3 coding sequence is TGCAGTGCTAGAGGGCAGCTGGACAATGAGCAGTTCTTC. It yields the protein CSARGQLDNEQFF.